This T cell receptor (beta chain) was identified during a study of CD8 T cells in Susac syndrome. The CDR3 is 15 residues long. V was clipped by 0 bases and J by 5 bases, with 14 bases between them. Germline lookup yields CDR1 ENHRY and CDR2 SYGVKD. A quantity of about 0.5 to 1 ug RNA underwent reverse transcription using random hexamers. TCRdb processed the immunoSEQ multiplex PCR reads anew with MiXCR; each CDR3 protein has one entry. The sample includes 80,000 or so distinct CDR3 sequences, 85% to 95% of them seen just once. This receptor was identified in a human donor with Susac syndrome. Sample: CD4+ T cells from PBMCs. V usage is TRBV10-3 and J usage is TRBJ2-7; D perhaps matches TRBD1 (6 bases). In nucleotides, the CDR3 is TGTGCCATCAGTGAGTCGTCCAGGGGATACCACGAGCAGTACTTC. The encoded protein is CAISESSRGYHEQYF.